This T cell receptor beta chain was documented in a study of spatial heterogeneity in lung cancer. About the research overall: On average, each unique TCR and UMI combination appeared more than ten times in raw reads. General observations from the study: Expanded alpha and beta TCR counts within tumors tracked tumor mutation counts.

Each TCR cDNA molecule carried a unique molecular identifier. Via MiXCR, TCRdb re-called the 5' RACE reads, giving one row per CDR3 protein. Altogether about 7,700 distinct CDR3 sequences are present, around 9.9% being singletons, with the ten largest covering approximately 9.5%. This clonotype qualifies as medium-sized. Its target is unknown. Described time point: sample taken at primary tumor resection. The receptor's source is a male donor with early-stage non-small cell lung cancer. Material: lung tumor tissue, obtained at surgery.

This CDR3 is CASSFYRDPGYNEQFF. The CDR3 DNA reads as TGCGCCAGCAGCTTCTACCGGGACCCAGGATACAATGAGCAGTTCTTC. This chain connects TRBV5-1 to TRBJ2-1; D might be TRBD1 or TRBD2, each matching 5 bases. With 2 bases removed from V and 4 bases from J, the gap between germline ends came to 16 bases. The CDR3 runs 16 residues. CDR1 SGHRS and CDR2 YFSETQ come from the germline V gene. Based on the CDR3 plus reference TRBV5-1 and TRBJ2-1, the full variable domain is KAGVTQTPRYLIKTRGQQVTLSCSPISGHRSVSWYQQTPGQGLQFLFEYFSETQRNKGNFPGRFSGRQFSNSRSEMNVSTLELGDSALYLCASSFYRDPGYNEQFFGPGTRLTVL.